One TCR beta chain is described in this entry. The data derive from a study of blood T cell repertoires in COVID-19. At the level of the study: T cells, B-cell-depleted T cells, or PBMCs supplied cDNA or gDNA.

Recovered participants had two consecutive negative NP/OP PCR tests, healthcare professional clearance, or symptom resolution. This CDR3 contains 13 residues. Germline assignment: CDR1 LNHDA and CDR2 SQIVND (reference sequence). The V gene lost 2 bases and the J gene lost 4 bases, with 6 bases spanning the gap. In the original analysis: Amplification of reference gene primers provided the estimated nucleated cell counts. Profiling relied on immunoSEQ multiplex PCR, and the TCRdb table lists in-frame clones only, not all of them. That table furnishes V, J and clone size, whereas the DNA furnished D and trimming. The sample has approximately 330,000 clones, roughly 89% seen once.

This TCR was recovered from a woman aged 25 to 39 who had recovered from COVID-19. The sequenced material came from PBMCs or T cells enriched from blood (not recorded which). The chain joins TRBV19 to TRBJ1-5, with no clear D. The CDR3 DNA follows: TGTGCCAGTAGTATACAACGGAATCAGCCCCAGCATTTT. This sequence encodes CASSIQRNQPQHF. Using reference TRBV19 and TRBJ1-5 for the parts outside the CDR3, the full variable domain is DGGITQSPKYLFRKEGQNVTLSCEQNLNHDAMYWYRQDPGQGLRLIYYSQIVNDFQKGDIAEGYSVSREKKESFPLTVTSAQKNPTAFYLCASSIQRNQPQHFGDGTRLSIL.